The T cell receptor (beta chain) described here comes from a study of CD8 T cells in Susac syndrome. The CDR3 contains 14 residues. V shed 1 base and J shed 2 bases, with 8 bases lying between them. Germline CDR1 SEHNR, CDR2 FQNEAQ (reference sequence). This clonotype was recorded a few times. Reverse transcription used roughly 0.5 to 1 ug RNA and random hexamers. A multiplex approach, immunoSEQ multiplex PCR, amplified TCR beta CDR3 across 54 Vbeta and 13 Jbeta. A single record per CDR3 protein comes from TCRdb applying MiXCR to the immunoSEQ multiplex PCR reads. Among under 250,000 distinct CDR3 sequences, roughly 95% were seen once, and the ten largest hold roughly 0.07%.

The source is a human donor with multiple sclerosis. Sequencing input: CD4+ T cells from PBMCs. The chain carries TRBV7-9 and TRBJ1-1; D remains ambiguous. CDR3 nucleotide sequence: TGTGCCAGCAGCTTAGGGCGGTTAAACACTGAAGCTTTCTTT. Translating it yields CASSLGRLNTEAFF.